This T cell receptor beta chain was retrieved from a study of monozygotic twins with inflammatory bowel disease. Study findings and constraints: The data gave no support to a single strong IBD-associated signal or clonotype. Telling different T cell subtypes apart from each other was not possible.

The CDR3 runs to 16 residues. The germline V gene has CDR1 DFQATT and CDR2 SNEGSKA (reference sequence). Turning to this clonotype: Its antigen is unidentified.

Template switching introduced UMIs that contain a 6-nucleotide sample barcode. With the 5' RACE reads reprocessed, TCRdb shows one record per CDR3 protein and no DNA. The sample features 440,000 or so distinct CDR3 sequences, with roughly 2.5% in its top ten. The sequence was obtained from a human donor with ulcerative colitis or Crohn's disease, or a healthy co-twin of an affected twin (not recorded which). The specimen sequenced was blood. J is TRBJ1-5 and V is TRBV20-1; TCRdb's D gene call, TRBD1, goes unchecked for lack of DNA. The CDR3 is CSARSSTGDWDQPQHF.